This record concerns one T cell receptor beta chain sequence. This sample is part of a study of shared clonotypes between healthy human individuals. Profiled with immunoSEQ multiplex PCR; TCRdb holds only in-frame clones, not every one. The data show over a million clones, roughly 97% seen once. V dropped 1 base and J dropped 4 bases, with 20 bases sitting between them. The CDR3 is 18 residues long. Germline assignment: CDR1 SGHTA and CDR2 FQGNSA. The sample was naive CD4+ T cells sorted from blood. Subset here: CD45RA+ positively selected. The chain is built from TRBV7-2 and TRBJ1-3; unclear D gene. The clonotype originates from a man aged 25-45 years in good health. Written as DNA, the CDR3 is TGTGCCAGCAGCTTAGAGGGCACCCAAGGGAATCCCGGAAACACCATATATTTT. It encodes CASSLEGTQGNPGNTIYF.